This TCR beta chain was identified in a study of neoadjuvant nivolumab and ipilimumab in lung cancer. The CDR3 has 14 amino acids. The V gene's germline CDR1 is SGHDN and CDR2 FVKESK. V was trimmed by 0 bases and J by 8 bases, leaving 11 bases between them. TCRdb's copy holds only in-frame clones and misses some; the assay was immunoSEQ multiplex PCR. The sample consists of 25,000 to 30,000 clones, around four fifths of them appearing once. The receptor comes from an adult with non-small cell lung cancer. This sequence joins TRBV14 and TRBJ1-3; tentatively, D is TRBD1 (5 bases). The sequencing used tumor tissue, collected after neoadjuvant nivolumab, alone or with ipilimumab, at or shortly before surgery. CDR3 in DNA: TGTGCCAGCAGCCAAGAAGGTGGGGGAGACACCATATATTTT. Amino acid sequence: CASSQEGGGDTIYF. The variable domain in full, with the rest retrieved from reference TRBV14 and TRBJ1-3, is EAGVTQFPSHSVIEKGQTVTLRCDPISGHDNLYWYRRVMGKEIKFLLHFVKESKQDESGMPNNRFLAERTGGTYSTLKVQPAELEDSGVYFCASSQEGGGDTIYFGEGSWLTVV.